The 21 T cell receptor beta chains presented below share a single source sample, sequenced in a study of T-cell memory formation after mild COVID-19. TCRdb re-analysed the 5' RACE reads in MiXCR, keeping a single row per CDR3 protein. The sample records about 190,000 distinct CDR3 sequences, around 18% being singletons. The sequenced sample was PBMCs or a T cell subset sorted from them (not recorded which). The receptors originated from an adult woman who had mild COVID-19 (a few samples of this study predate the infection). Cell type and time point are not known.

The chain is built from TRBV14 and TRBJ2-3; 7 bases are a match to TRBD1. The length of the CDR3 is 14 residues. Germline V gives CDR1 SGHDN, CDR2 FVKESK. J lost 2 bases, V lost 4 bases, and 3 bases had no gene match. The CDR3 reads CASSRGTATDTQYF. DNA of the CDR3: TGTGCCAGCAGCCGGGGGACAGCCACAGATACGCAGTATTTT. Full variable domain (remainder filled in from reference TRBV14 and TRBJ2-3): EAGVTQFPSHSVIEKGQTVTLRCDPISGHDNLYWYRRVMGKEIKFLLHFVKESKQDESGMPNNRFLAERTGGTYSTLKVQPAELEDSGVYFCASSRGTATDTQYFGPGTRLTVL.

This clonotype was recorded a few times. This sequence joins TRBV7-2 and TRBJ1-5; D is undetermined. Germline CDR1 SGHTA, CDR2 FQGNSA. This CDR3 has 15 amino acids. The germline V and J ends were trimmed by 1 base and 3 bases, with 10 bases remaining between them. The CDR3 is CASSLGNSFNQPQHF. In nucleotides, the CDR3 is TGTGCCAGCAGCTTAGGAAACAGCTTCAATCAGCCCCAGCATTTT.

This clonotype was seen a handful of times. V usage is TRBV5-1 and J usage is TRBJ2-3, with 7 bases that match TRBD2. With V trimmed by 0 bases and J by 0 bases, 4 bases remained unmatched. There are 16 residues in the CDR3. In germline, CDR1 is SGHRS, CDR2 YFSETQ. The CDR3: CASSLAGTISTDTQYF. DNA for the CDR3: TGCGCCAGCAGCTTGGCCGGGACTATCAGCACAGATACGCAGTATTTT.

V and J are TRBV7-2 and TRBJ2-3; a possible D gene is TRBD2 (6 bases). Germline V gene data show CDR1 as SGHTA and CDR2 as FQGNSA. Trimming cost V 0 bases and J 1 base, with 11 bases left between them. The CDR3 covers 16 residues. DNA of the CDR3: TGTGCCAGCAGCTTAGCGGGCGGGATTGGCACAGATACGCAGTATTTT. Protein sequence: CASSLAGGIGTDTQYF.

This clonotype appeared a few times. The rearrangement joins TRBV5-1 to TRBJ2-7, with D perhaps TRBD1 or TRBD2 (6 bases each). Germline V gene sequence: CDR1 SGHRS, CDR2 YFSETQ. The V gene lost 5 bases and the J gene lost 3 bases, with 15 bases spanning the gap. The CDR3 covers 14 residues. CDR3 amino acids: CASRPPGGLYEQYF. CDR3 coding DNA: TGCGCCAGCAGGCCCCCTGGGGGGCTCTACGAGCAGTACTTC.

In its sample, this clonotype was seen once. V is TRBV25-1 and J is TRBJ1-2; D gene ambiguous. Between the trimmed V and J ends, which lost 2 bases and 7 bases, there was a span of 17 bases. Germline values: CDR1 MGHDK, CDR2 SYGVNS. The CDR3 consists of 15 residues. The DNA of the CDR3 is TGTGCCAGCAGTGAAGTGGGATTGGGATTTGGTGGCTACACCTTC. Protein sequence: CASSEVGLGFGGYTF.

This clonotype was seen repeatedly, ten times or more. The chain joins TRBV12-3 or TRBV12-4 to TRBJ2-5; D is unresolved. CDR3 size: 14 residues. The germline V and J ends were trimmed by 2 bases and 0 bases, with 7 bases remaining between them. CDR3 protein: CASSLTWYQETQYF. The DNA of the CDR3 is TGTGCCAGCAGTTTAACCTGGTACCAAGAGACCCAGTACTTC.

The J gene is TRBJ1-2, the V gene TRBV5-1; 7 bases align to TRBD1. V shed 4 bases and J 0 bases; nucleotides not matched to a gene: 9. Per germline, CDR1 SGHRS and CDR2 YFSETQ. The CDR3 sequence is 16 residues long. CDR3: CASSQGQLASNYGYTF. CDR3 nucleotide sequence: TGCGCCAGCAGCCAGGGACAGCTTGCCTCTAACTATGGCTACACCTTC. The entire variable domain, with the rest obtained from reference TRBV5-1 and TRBJ1-2, is as follows: KAGVTQTPRYLIKTRGQQVTLSCSPISGHRSVSWYQQTPGQGLQFLFEYFSETQRNKGNFPGRFSGRQFSNSRSEMNVSTLELGDSALYLCASSQGQLASNYGYTFGSGTRLTVV.

The gene calls are TRBV4-2 and TRBJ1-2; 8 bases are a match to TRBD1. J lost 7 bases, V lost 3 bases, and 4 bases had no gene match. Germline CDR1 reads LGHNA; CDR2 reads YNFKEQ. The CDR3 is made up of 13 amino acids. In DNA, the CDR3 is TGTGCCAGCAGCCAGGACAGGGCTCTTGGCTACACCTTC. It specifies CASSQDRALGYTF.

This clonotype was observed a handful of times. The chain recombines TRBV4-1 with TRBJ1-1, with D unclear. Trimming took off 1 base at V and 5 bases at J, with 14 bases between the two ends. The germline CDR1 and CDR2 sequences are MGHRA and YSYEKL. The length of the CDR3 is 15 residues. The CDR3 loop reads CASSQGTLGGTEAFF. Here the CDR3 DNA reads TGCGCCAGCAGCCAAGGCACGCTCGGAGGAACTGAAGCTTTCTTT.

This clonotype was seen a handful of times. The chain recombines TRBV20-1 with TRBJ2-2; weak D call: TRBD2 (5 bases). Trimming cost V 0 bases and J 1 base, with 9 bases left between them. Germline lookup yields CDR1 DFQATT and CDR2 SNEGSKA (reference sequence). This CDR3 has 15 residues. The CDR3 coding sequence is TGCAGTGCTAGAGAATCTGGAGGGAACACCGGGGAGCTGTTTTTT. Amino acid sequence: CSARESGGNTGELFF.

This clonotype has more than one count but fewer than ten. The gene calls are TRBV5-5 and TRBJ2-5, with D hard to call. The CDR3 runs to 13 residues. V lost 1 base and J lost 2, with 6 bases in between. Per germline, CDR1 SGHKS and CDR2 YYEKEE (reference sequence). This chain's CDR3 is CASSLWHQETQYF. Here the CDR3 DNA reads TGTGCCAGCAGCTTGTGGCATCAAGAGACCCAGTACTTC.

This clonotype was picked up a small number of times. This chain joins TRBV12-3 or TRBV12-4 and TRBJ2-2; the match to TRBD2 covers 12 bases. V gave up 3 bases and J gave up 3 bases; unmatched junction bases: 8. The CDR3 contains 18 residues. In DNA form, the CDR3 reads TGTGCCAGCAGTTTGGGTCTAGCGGGAGGGCCGTACACCGGGGAGCTGTTTTTT. It yields the protein CASSLGLAGGPYTGELFF.

V usage is TRBV7-2 and J usage is TRBJ1-5; TRBD1 agrees at 8 bases. Germline loops: CDR1 SGHTA, CDR2 FQGNSA. The J segment lost 6 bases and the V segment lost 3 bases, leaving 4 bases of the junction unmatched. The CDR3 spans 14 residues. Written as DNA, the CDR3 is TGTGCCAGCAGCTTTGACAGGGGTGGTCAGCCCCAGCATTTT. Translation: CASSFDRGGQPQHF.

This sequence joins TRBV5-1 and TRBJ1-2; D is perhaps TRBD1 (5 bases). The germline V gene has CDR1 SGHRS and CDR2 YFSETQ. Trimming removed 0 bases from V and 0 bases from J, with 12 bases in between. CDR3 length: 16 amino acids. The CDR3 DNA reads as TGCGCCAGCAGCTTGGAGGCTACAGGATCTAACTATGGCTACACCTTC. This codes for CASSLEATGSNYGYTF.

The CDR3 bases are TGCGCCAGCAGCTCGAACGGGGGGAATAGAGATACGCAGTATTTT. As protein: CASSSNGGNRDTQYF. The chain carries TRBV5-1 and TRBJ2-3; 7 nucleotides align to TRBD2. Per the germline V gene, CDR1 is SGHRS and CDR2 is YFSETQ. The J segment lost 5 bases and the V segment lost 3 bases, leaving 9 bases of the junction unmatched. CDR3 size: 15 residues.

A few counts support this clonotype. The chain recombines TRBV5-6 with TRBJ2-5; D not resolved. In germline, CDR1 is SGHDT, CDR2 YYEEEE. There are 13 residues in the CDR3. The germline V and J ends were trimmed by 10 bases and 3 bases, with 16 bases remaining between them. The CDR3 DNA sequence: TGTGCCGTAGGTAGATTGGGGAAAGAGACCCAGTACTTC. It codes for CAVGRLGKETQYF. Variable domain in full (rest from reference TRBV5-6 and TRBJ2-5): DAGVTQSPTHLIKTRGQQVTLRCSPKSGHDTVSWYQQALGQGPQFIFQYYEEEERQRGNFPDRFSGHQFPNYSSELNVNALLLGDSALYLCAVGRLGKETQYFGPGTRLLVL.

The chain joins TRBV11-1 to TRBJ2-6; TRBD1 aligns across 9 bases. In germline, CDR1 is SGHAT, CDR2 FQDESV (reference sequence). The CDR3 runs to 18 residues. V shed 1 base, J shed 1 base, and the junction held 5 bases outside the gene matches. In DNA, the CDR3 is TGTGCCAGCAGCTTAGAGGGACAGGGTCTTTCTGGGGCCAACGTCCTGACTTTC. Translation: CASSLEGQGLSGANVLTF.

The chain carries TRBV12-3 or TRBV12-4 and TRBJ1-3; 8 bases fit TRBD1. This CDR3 is 20 amino acids long. The J segment lost 0 bases and the V segment lost 6 bases, leaving 19 bases of the junction unmatched. The CDR3 nucleotides are TGTGCCAGCAGGAGGACAGGGAATGCGTTGCTCTCTCTCTCTGGAAACACCATATATTTT. This translates into CASRRTGNALLSLSGNTIYF.

The V and J genes are TRBV6-6 and TRBJ2-1; D remains unclear. With 3 bases removed from V and 5 bases from J, the gap between germline ends came to 5 bases. The CDR3 is 12 amino acids. CDR1 and CDR2 from the germline V gene are MNHNY and SVGAGI (reference sequence). In nucleotides, the CDR3 is TGTGCCAGCAGTTATTTCGACAATGAGCAGTTCTTC. Translating gives CASSYFDNEQFF.

This clonotype was detected a few times. The chain is built from TRBV9 and TRBJ2-2; 10 positions match TRBD1. The CDR3 extends over 18 amino acids. CDR1 and CDR2 (germline): SGDLS, YYNGEE. Trimming took 4 bases from V and 2 from J; bases not matched to a gene: 11. The CDR3 region has the DNA TGTGCCAGCAGCCCCGGACAGGGGGTAACACGAAACACCGGGGAGCTGTTTTTT. Residues: CASSPGQGVTRNTGELFF.